This T cell receptor (beta chain) came from a study of control samples from healthy donors and cancer patients. Unmatched junction bases numbered 6, after V lost 3 bases and J lost 7 bases. The CDR3 spans 13 residues. Germline assignment: CDR1 SQVTM and CDR2 ANQGSEA. Measured with immunoSEQ multiplex PCR; TCRdb has only the in-frame clones, and not every one. Here the sample spans over 45,000 clones, more than 90% being singletons. Material for sequencing was PBMCs. This chain connects TRBV29-1 to TRBJ1-2, with 9 bases that match TRBD1. The TCR comes from a man aged 30 to 39 with colorectal cancer. This CDR3 is CSVDDRGSGGYTF. CDR3 nucleotides: TGCAGCGTTGATGACAGGGGGTCAGGTGGCTACACCTTC. The whole variable domain, filled in from reference TRBV29-1 and TRBJ1-2, reads SAVISQKPSRDICQRGTSLTIQCQVDSQVTMMFWYRQQPGQSLTLIATANQGSEATYESGFVIDKFPISRPNLTFSTLTVSNMSPEDSSIYLCSVDDRGSGGYTFGSGTRLTVV.